The 10 T cell receptor beta chains in this list originate from one sample, sequenced in a study of T cells after yellow fever vaccination. One entry per CDR3 protein, called by TCRdb with MiXCR from the 5' RACE reads. The table has hundreds of thousands of distinct CDR3 sequences, around 3.6% seen once; the top ten hold around 20%. The material sequenced was PBMCs, taken on the day of the yellow fever booster vaccination. These receptors all stem from a man younger than 35 who received the YFV17D yellow fever vaccine.

This clonotype was counted many times. The V call is TRBV5-1, the J call TRBJ2-5; no clear D. The CDR3 consists of 15 residues. Trimming left V 2 bases short and J 4 bases short, with 15 bases between. CDR1 SGHRS and CDR2 YFSETQ come from the germline V gene. The CDR3 spells CASSLGVQIGETQYF. DNA of the CDR3: TGCGCCAGCAGCTTAGGAGTCCAGATTGGAGAGACCCAGTACTTC. Based on the CDR3 plus reference TRBV5-1 and TRBJ2-5, the full variable domain is KAGVTQTPRYLIKTRGQQVTLSCSPISGHRSVSWYQQTPGQGLQFLFEYFSETQRNKGNFPGRFSGRQFSNSRSEMNVSTLELGDSALYLCASSLGVQIGETQYFGPGTRLLVL.

The table lists this clonotype with a few counts. DNA for the CDR3: TGTGCCAGCAGCTTAGGGGGTTGGGGGCCTAACTATGGCTACACCTTC. This encodes CASSLGGWGPNYGYTF. The V gene is TRBV7-2, the J gene TRBJ1-2; perhaps TRBD1 as D (6 bases). The CDR3 is made up of 16 amino acids. Per germline, CDR1 SGHTA and CDR2 FQGNSA. The V gene lost 1 base and the J gene lost 0 bases, with 12 bases spanning the gap.

This clonotype was recorded a few times. J is TRBJ1-1 and V is TRBV13; D call uncertain. The germline CDR1 and CDR2 sequences are PRHDT and FYEKMQ (reference sequence). The CDR3 sequence is 13 residues long. V lost 3 bases and J 4 bases, leaving 9 bases between the germline ends. For the CDR3, the DNA is TGTGCCAGCAGCTTTGGGAAGTTCACTGAAGCTTTCTTT. This codes for CASSFGKFTEAFF.

This clonotype came up many times. The chain is built from TRBV7-3 and TRBJ2-4; D is uncertain. The length of the CDR3 is 15 residues. The V and J ends lost 5 bases and 3 bases respectively, with 14 bases between them. CDR1 is SGHTA, CDR2 FQGTGA, per germline. CDR3 protein: CASSPVPGVKNIQYF. DNA for the CDR3: TGTGCCAGCAGCCCGGTCCCTGGGGTCAAAAACATTCAGTACTTC.

This clonotype occurred a few times. A junction boundary mismatches the germline segment, possibly from a read error. The chain links TRBV10-3 to TRBJ2-1; D remains ambiguous. This CDR3 region has 12 residues. The germline V gene encodes CDR1 ENHRY and CDR2 SYGVKD. This chain's CDR3 is CAIRGLYDEQFF. CDR3 in DNA: TGTGCCATCAGGGGTCTCTACGATGAGCAGTTCTTC.

This clonotype has at least ten counts. The CDR3 sequence: CATRIVMGDIQYF. The DNA for the CDR3 is TGTGCCACCCGCATAGTAATGGGCGACATTCAGTACTTC. This sequence joins TRBV15 and TRBJ2-4; D ambiguous. CDR3 length equals 13 residues. The germline V gene encodes CDR1 LNHNV and CDR2 YYDKDF (reference sequence). Deletions cut 8 bases from V and 8 bases from J, with 16 bases between.

This clonotype was observed at least ten times. The chain employs TRBV18 and TRBJ2-2, with 7 bases aligning to TRBD1. The CDR3 is 16 amino acids. CDR1 is KGHSH, CDR2 LQKENI, per germline. With V trimmed by 2 bases and J by 4 bases, 7 bases remained unmatched. The CDR3 reads CASSPETYRGTGELFF. In DNA form, the CDR3 reads TGTGCCAGCTCACCAGAGACCTACAGGGGCACCGGGGAGCTGTTTTTT.

This clonotype was counted at least ten times. The rearrangement uses TRBV9 and TRBJ2-5; D gene uncertain. Germline V gene sequence: CDR1 SGDLS, CDR2 YYNGEE. The CDR3 contains 17 residues. V dropped 0 bases and J dropped 2 bases, with 17 bases sitting between them. CDR3: CASSVGPQLGPQETQYF. In DNA, the CDR3 is TGTGCCAGCAGCGTAGGCCCTCAGTTGGGTCCGCAAGAGACCCAGTACTTC.

CDR3 DNA: TGCGCCAGCAGCCAAGATCCCAGGGGATGGGGCTATGGCTACACCTTC. This codes for CASSQDPRGWGYGYTF. This chain uses TRBV4-1 with TRBJ1-2; maybe TRBD1 (6 bases). Germline assignment: CDR1 MGHRA and CDR2 YSYEKL. Trimming stripped 0 bases from V and 4 bases from J, with 15 bases between. This CDR3 has 16 residues.

The rearrangement uses TRBV20-1 and TRBJ2-5; either TRBD1 or TRBD2 may fit D (5 bases each). Germline V gene data show CDR1 as DFQATT and CDR2 as SNEGSKA (reference sequence). Trimming stripped 2 bases from V and 4 bases from J, with 11 bases between. The CDR3 is 13 residues long. CDR3 bases: TGCAGTGCTAGACCCTGGGACGGAGAGACCCAGTACTTC. It codes for CSARPWDGETQYF.